This TCR beta chain was captured in a study of T cells in localized non-small cell lung cancer. Study outcomes and limitations: Uninvolved adjacent lung showed the highest T cell clonality, exceeding tumor. In adjacent lung appeared a median 57 of the top 100 tumor clones.

The CDR3 runs to 16 residues. Trimming took 5 bases from V and 5 from J; bases not matched to a gene: 5. Germline V gene data show CDR1 as SEHNR and CDR2 as FQNEAQ (reference sequence). Assay used: immunoSEQ multiplex PCR; TCRdb lists only in-frame clones, some missing. The table records fewer than 90,000 clones, about three quarters of them present only once. A word on this clone: Its antigen is unknown.

V gene TRBV7-9 combines with J gene TRBJ2-3; 15 bases are a match to TRBD2. The origin of this receptor is a man between 35 and 75 years old with stage II squamous cell lung carcinoma. Material: PBMCs, obtained before any cancer treatment. The CDR3, as DNA: TGTGCCAGCAGCCCCCCGGGACTAGCGGGGGGAGATACGCAGTATTTT. This gives the protein CASSPPGLAGGDTQYF.